What follows are 25 T cell receptor beta chains derived from one specimen sequenced in a study of T cell responses to AZD1222 COVID-19 vaccine. The table came from immunoSEQ multiplex PCR; TCRdb's copy has only in-frame clones and leaves some out. The table lists over 130,000 clones, nearly 95% of them singletons. The sample in question was peripheral blood, obtained 28 days after the second AZD1222 dose. These receptor sequences come from an adult who received the AZD1222 COVID-19 vaccine.

This clone is a singleton in its sample. CDR3 sequence (DNA): TGCGCCAGCAGCATGCGTCAGGACAGCACCGGGGAGCTGTTTTTT. Translation gives CASSMRQDSTGELFF. The rearrangement links TRBV5-1 to TRBJ2-2; tentative D call: TRBD1 (6 bases). Trimming stripped 4 bases from V and 4 bases from J, with 14 bases between. The CDR3 has 15 amino acids. CDR1 and CDR2 (germline): SGHRS, YFSETQ. Combining the CDR3 with reference TRBV5-1 and TRBJ2-2 gives the whole variable domain KAGVTQTPRYLIKTRGQQVTLSCSPISGHRSVSWYQQTPGQGLQFLFEYFSETQRNKGNFPGRFSGRQFSNSRSEMNVSTLELGDSALYLCASSMRQDSTGELFFGEGSRLTVL.

This clone was counted once. V gene TRBV5-1 combines with J gene TRBJ2-7; TRBD2 matches 7 bases. This CDR3 is 14 amino acids long. The germline gives CDR1 SGHRS, CDR2 YFSETQ. The trim removed 2 bases at V and 6 bases at J, leaving 8 bases unmatched. The CDR3 protein is CASSFSSGIGEQYF. The CDR3 DNA sequence: TGCGCCAGCAGCTTTTCGAGCGGGATTGGCGAGCAGTACTTC.

The rearrangement joins TRBV9 to TRBJ1-1; D perhaps matches TRBD1 (6 bases). Germline assignment: CDR1 SGDLS and CDR2 YYNGEE. V dropped 4 bases and J dropped 5 bases, with 18 bases sitting between them. This CDR3 contains 15 residues. CDR3 region: CASSRGGRGITEAFF. The DNA for the CDR3 is TGTGCCAGCAGCAGGGGCGGCAGGGGTATTACTGAAGCTTTCTTT.

The DNA of the CDR3 is TGCAGTGCCGGAGGGGTCTACGAGCAGTACTTC. Residues: CSAGGVYEQYF. The rearrangement links TRBV20-1 to TRBJ2-7, with D tentatively TRBD2 (6 bases). The V end was cut by 6 bases, the J end by 3 bases, with 9 bases between. Per the germline V gene, CDR1 is DFQATT and CDR2 is SNEGSKA (reference sequence). The CDR3 has 11 residues.

V and J are TRBV7-9 and TRBJ2-1; TRBD2 matches 11 bases. Trimming took 2 bases from V and 4 from J; bases not matched to a gene: 7. CDR1 SEHNR and CDR2 FQNEAQ come from the germline V gene (reference sequence). This CDR3 is built from 17 residues. The CDR3 DNA sequence: TGTGCCAGCAGCTTAAGGCTAGCGGGAGGCCCTTACAATGAGCAGTTCTTC. As protein: CASSLRLAGGPYNEQFF.

The chain has TRBV4-2 and TRBJ1-4; TRBD1 agrees at 12 bases. The V segment lost 4 bases and the J segment 8 bases; nucleotides outside the gene matches: 5. The CDR3 covers 15 residues. In germline, CDR1 is LGHNA, CDR2 YNFKEQ. In nucleotides, the CDR3 is TGTGCCAGCAGCCTTACCGGGACAGGGGGCGAAAAACTGTTTTTT. Translating it yields CASSLTGTGGEKLFF.

V and J are TRBV5-1 and TRBJ1-4; D may be TRBD1 (6 bases). This CDR3 has 15 amino acids. Germline CDR1 SGHRS, CDR2 YFSETQ. The V end lost 5 bases, the J end lost 6 bases, and 17 bases lay between the germline ends. CDR3 sequence reads: CASSSQGRGDEKLFF. CDR3 sequence (DNA): TGCGCCAGCAGTTCACAGGGCCGCGGTGATGAAAAACTGTTTTTT.

The rearrangement joins TRBV6-5 to TRBJ1-2; perhaps TRBD1 as D (5 bases). Trimming left V 7 bases short and J 6 bases short, with 15 bases between. CDR1 MNHEY and CDR2 SVGAGI come from the germline V gene. CDR3 size: 13 residues. The CDR3 coding sequence is TGTGCCAGCACCCGCGCCCAGGGCAATGGCTACACCTTC. This sequence encodes CASTRAQGNGYTF.

The gene calls are TRBV29-1 and TRBJ1-5; D not certain. Looked up from germline, CDR1 is SQVTM and CDR2 is ANQGSEA. The V end lost 5 bases, the J end lost 16 bases, and 15 bases lay between the germline ends. This CDR3 contains 10 residues. This CDR3 is CSVHHLGHHF. The CDR3 DNA is TGCAGCGTTCACCACCTAGGTCACCATTTT.

The chain has TRBV13 and TRBJ2-6; D gene ambiguous. This CDR3 spans 14 amino acids. Trimming took off 7 bases at V and 0 bases at J, with 7 bases between the two ends. The germline V gene has CDR1 PRHDT and CDR2 FYEKMQ (reference sequence). The CDR3 region is CASTRGSGANVLTF. The CDR3 nucleotides are TGTGCCAGCACCAGAGGCTCTGGGGCCAACGTCCTGACTTTC.

The chain couples TRBV27 to TRBJ1-2; 8 nucleotides match TRBD1. The CDR3 covers 15 residues. Germline V gene lookup returns CDR1 MNHEY and CDR2 SMNVEV (reference sequence). The V and J ends lost 8 bases and 7 bases, in that order; junction bases with no gene match: 15. CDR3 loop: CASAGTGLHLVGYTF. The CDR3 DNA reads as TGTGCCAGCGCTGGGACAGGACTGCACTTGGTTGGCTACACCTTC.

The chain employs TRBV27 and TRBJ1-3; D possibly corresponds to TRBD1 (5 bases). V was clipped by 2 bases and J by 3 bases, with 14 bases between them. The CDR3 runs to 16 residues. The germline gives CDR1 MNHEY, CDR2 SMNVEV (reference sequence). CDR3 protein: CASSLRGPSNGNTIYF. CDR3 sequence (DNA): TGTGCCAGCAGTTTACGGGGCCCTTCTAATGGAAACACCATATATTTT.

The gene calls are TRBV25-1 and TRBJ2-3; no reliable D call. CDR1 and CDR2 (germline): MGHDK, SYGVNS. Trimming removed 1 base at V and 3 bases at J, with 5 bases between. This CDR3 has 13 residues. The CDR3 bases are TGTGCCAGCAGTGAATTTTCGACAGATACGCAGTATTTT. This sequence encodes CASSEFSTDTQYF.

The V and J genes are TRBV7-6 and TRBJ1-3; D gene uncertain. Trimming pared 5 bases from V and 0 bases from J, leaving 14 bases between. The CDR3 loop spans 16 amino acids. Looked up from germline, CDR1 is SGHVS and CDR2 is FNYEAQ. DNA of the CDR3: TGTGCCAGCAGCCCGCCGACTATTTTCTCTGGAAACACCATATATTTT. Translation gives CASSPPTIFSGNTIYF.

This chain links TRBV5-5 with TRBJ2-7, with D maybe TRBD1 (6 bases). Between the trimmed V and J ends, which lost 0 bases and 4 bases, there was a span of 11 bases. Germline assignment: CDR1 SGHKS and CDR2 YYEKEE (reference sequence). The length of the CDR3 is 14 residues. Here the CDR3 reads CASSLEGDKYEQYF. The CDR3, as DNA: TGTGCCAGCAGCTTGGAGGGGGACAAGTACGAGCAGTACTTC.

This clone occurred once. The genes are TRBV27 and TRBJ2-7; possibly TRBD1 for D (6 bases). The CDR3 is made up of 16 amino acids. V was pared by 4 bases and J by 0 bases, with 16 bases between. Germline values: CDR1 MNHEY, CDR2 SMNVEV (reference sequence). The DNA for the CDR3 is TGTGCCAGCAGTTCCACCATCGGACAGAGCTCCTACGAGCAGTACTTC. Encoded protein: CASSSTIGQSSYEQYF.

This sequence joins TRBV13 and TRBJ2-1, with no clear D. Germline-derived CDR1 and CDR2 are PRHDT and FYEKMQ (reference sequence). Trimming took 1 base from V and 4 from J, leaving 8 bases between them. The CDR3 has 14 amino acids. The CDR3 DNA sequence: TGTGCCAGCAGCTTAGAGGCCTTTTACAATGAGCAGTTCTTC. It codes for CASSLEAFYNEQFF.

The chain links TRBV2 to TRBJ2-7; D is possibly TRBD2 (6 bases). This CDR3 region has 13 residues. CDR1 SNHLY and CDR2 FYNNEI come from the germline V gene. Trimming stripped 4 bases from V and 5 bases from J, with 12 bases between. This CDR3 reads CASSVLEGHEQYF. DNA of the CDR3: TGTGCCAGCAGTGTTTTGGAGGGCCACGAGCAGTACTTC.

The chain combines TRBV19 with TRBJ1-5, with 10 bases identical to TRBD1. Germline V lookup: CDR1 LNHDA, CDR2 SQIVND (reference sequence). The junction had 6 bases not matched to a gene; V was cut back by 4 bases and J by 3 bases. CDR3 size: 16 residues. CDR3 region: CASSTKTGGNNQPQHF. CDR3 sequence (DNA): TGTGCCAGTAGTACGAAGACAGGGGGCAACAATCAGCCCCAGCATTTT.

V usage is TRBV20-1 and J usage is TRBJ1-1; D gene unclear. Germline lookup yields CDR1 DFQATT and CDR2 SNEGSKA (reference sequence). The CDR3 has 8 amino acids. V lost 4 bases to trimming and J lost 11 bases, with 5 bases between them. The CDR3 sequence: CSAIGAFF. The CDR3 region has the DNA TGCAGTGCTATTGGGGCTTTCTTT.

This clone has a single count. The J gene is TRBJ2-6, the V gene TRBV30, with a weak D call TRBD2 (5 bases). Germline lookup yields CDR1 GTSNPN and CDR2 SVGIG (reference sequence). V lost 3 bases, J lost 1 base, and 13 bases lay in between. CDR3 length: 16 amino acids. The CDR3 bases are TGTGCCTGGAGCCGTACCCGGAGGTCTGGGGCCAACGTCCTGACTTTC. Its protein is CAWSRTRRSGANVLTF.

The chain combines TRBV4-2 with TRBJ2-3; the D is unclear. This CDR3 is 15 amino acids long. The germline V gene has CDR1 LGHNA and CDR2 YNFKEQ. V was trimmed by 5 bases and J by 3 bases, leaving 15 bases between them. CDR3 protein: CASSVPRASTDTQYF. The CDR3 DNA reads as TGTGCCAGCAGCGTTCCCCGGGCCTCAACAGATACGCAGTATTTT.

Notes on this clone: The DNA is omitted, as the CDR3 cannot be located on it reliably, and the CDR3 follows TCRdb's listing. The V and J genes are TRBV7-2 and TRBJ1-2; the D call of TRBD1 is as the table states it, not checked on the DNA. Both ends counted, the CDR3 spans 11 residues. Germline lookup yields CDR1 SGHTA and CDR2 FQGNSA. CDR3 sequence: CASSFFGTGAF.

This chain uses TRBV3-1 (or the pseudogene TRBV3-2) with TRBJ1-2; 11 bases agree with TRBD1. CDR3 length: 15 residues. Germline CDR1 reads LGHDT; CDR2 reads YNNKEL (reference sequence). J lost 7 bases, V lost 1 base, and 5 bases had no gene match. DNA for the CDR3: TGTGCCAGCAGCCAAGCGGACAGGGGGCGCGTTGGCTACACCTTC. Its protein product is CASSQADRGRVGYTF.

As to this clone: Compared with germline, one end of the junction differs, possibly owing to a read error. The chain joins TRBV6-6 to TRBJ2-5; D gene ambiguous. Germline loops: CDR1 MNHNY, CDR2 SVGAGI (reference sequence). The CDR3 extends over 12 amino acids. CDR3 bases: TGTGCCAGCAGCTACTCAGACGAGACCCAGTACTTC. Its translation is CASSYSDETQYF.